This TCR beta chain was captured in a study of blood T cell repertoires in COVID-19. The overall study: Both acute and convalescent COVID-19 samples were obtained from the United States, Italy and Spain. PBMCs, B-cell-depleted T cells, or T cells provided the cDNA or gDNA that made up the material.

In the original analysis: Counts of nucleated cells, estimated from reference gene primer amplification, were obtained. Assay used: immunoSEQ multiplex PCR; TCRdb lists only in-frame clones, some missing. The V and J calls and clone size are taken from that table; D and trimming were inferred from the DNA. Among approximately 50,000 clones listed, 65% to 85% were seen once. This clone was counted a few times. Trimming removed 6 bases from V and 8 bases from J; junction bases left unmatched: 10. This CDR3 has 15 residues. Germline CDR1 reads MDHEN; CDR2 reads SYDVKM. The sample consisted of peripheral blood. The TCR was taken from a man between 65 and 85 years old with active or convalescent COVID-19. This chain links TRBV28 with TRBJ1-2, with 12 bases matching TRBD1. Here the CDR3 reads CASRYTGQGAGGYTF. CDR3 nucleotide sequence: TGTGCCAGCAGATACACGGGACAGGGGGCTGGGGGCTACACCTTC.